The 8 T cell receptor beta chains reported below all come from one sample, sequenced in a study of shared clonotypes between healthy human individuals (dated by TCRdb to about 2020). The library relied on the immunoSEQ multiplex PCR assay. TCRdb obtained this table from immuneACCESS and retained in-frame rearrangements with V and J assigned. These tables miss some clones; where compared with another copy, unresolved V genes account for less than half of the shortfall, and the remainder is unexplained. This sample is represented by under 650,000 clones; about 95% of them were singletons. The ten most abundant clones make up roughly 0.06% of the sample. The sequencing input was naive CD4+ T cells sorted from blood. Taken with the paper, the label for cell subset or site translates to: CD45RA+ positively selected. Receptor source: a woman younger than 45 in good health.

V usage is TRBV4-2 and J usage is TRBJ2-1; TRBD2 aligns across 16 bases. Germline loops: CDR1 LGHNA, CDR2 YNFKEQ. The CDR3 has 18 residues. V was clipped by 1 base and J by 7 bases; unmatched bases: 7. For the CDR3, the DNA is TGTGCCAGCAGCCAAGTGGGACTAGCGGGAGGGCAGTTGAATGAGCAGTTCTTC. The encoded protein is CASSQVGLAGGQLNEQFF.

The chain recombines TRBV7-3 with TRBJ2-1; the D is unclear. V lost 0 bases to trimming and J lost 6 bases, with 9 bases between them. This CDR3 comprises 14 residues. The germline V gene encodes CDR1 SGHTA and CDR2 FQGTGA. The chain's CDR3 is CASSLTEFPNEQFF. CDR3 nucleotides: TGTGCCAGCAGCTTAACGGAGTTCCCCAATGAGCAGTTCTTC.

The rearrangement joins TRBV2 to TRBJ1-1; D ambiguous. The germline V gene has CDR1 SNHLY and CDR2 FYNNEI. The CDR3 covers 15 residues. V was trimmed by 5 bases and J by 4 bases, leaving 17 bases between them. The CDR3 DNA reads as TGTGCCAGCAGTCCTCGGGCAGTGGCCCCCACTGAAGCTTTCTTT. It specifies CASSPRAVAPTEAFF. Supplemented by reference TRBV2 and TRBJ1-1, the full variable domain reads EPEVTQTPSHQVTQMGQEVILRCVPISNHLYFYWYRQILGQKVEFLVSFYNNEISEKSEIFDDQFSVERPDGSNFTLKIRSTKLEDSAMYFCASSPRAVAPTEAFFGQGTRLTVV.

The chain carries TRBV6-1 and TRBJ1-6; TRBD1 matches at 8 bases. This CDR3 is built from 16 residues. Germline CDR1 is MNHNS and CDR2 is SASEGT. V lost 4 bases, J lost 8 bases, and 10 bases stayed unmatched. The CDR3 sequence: CASSGQTGASDSPLHF. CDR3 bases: TGTGCCAGCAGTGGACAGACAGGGGCCTCGGATTCACCCCTCCACTTT.

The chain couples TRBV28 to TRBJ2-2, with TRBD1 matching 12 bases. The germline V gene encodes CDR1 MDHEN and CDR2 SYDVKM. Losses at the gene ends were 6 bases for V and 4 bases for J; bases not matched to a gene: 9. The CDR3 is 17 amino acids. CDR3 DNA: TGTGCCAGCAGAAGCCGGGACAGGGGGCGAAGCACCGGGGAGCTGTTTTTT. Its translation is CASRSRDRGRSTGELFF.

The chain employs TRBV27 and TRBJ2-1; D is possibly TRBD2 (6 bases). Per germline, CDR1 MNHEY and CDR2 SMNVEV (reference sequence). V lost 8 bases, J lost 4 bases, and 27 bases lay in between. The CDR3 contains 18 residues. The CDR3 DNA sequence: TGTGCCAGCTATGGGGCAAAGGGACCGGACTACCAATACAATGAGCAGTTCTTC. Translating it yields CASYGAKGPDYQYNEQFF.

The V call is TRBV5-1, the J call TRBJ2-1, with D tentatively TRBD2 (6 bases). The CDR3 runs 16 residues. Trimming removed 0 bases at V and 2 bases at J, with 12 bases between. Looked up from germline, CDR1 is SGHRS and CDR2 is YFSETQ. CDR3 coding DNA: TGCGCCAGCAGCTTGGTTGTGGGAGGACCCTACAATGAGCAGTTCTTC. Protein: CASSLVVGGPYNEQFF.

The DNA for the CDR3 is TGTGCCAGCAGCCTCTGGGGTACCGGGGAGCTGTTTTTT. The encoded protein is CASSLWGTGELFF. This chain connects TRBV4-2 to TRBJ2-2, with unresolved D. V dropped 4 bases and J dropped 5 bases, with 8 bases sitting between them. The CDR3 has 13 amino acids. Looked up from germline, CDR1 is LGHNA and CDR2 is YNFKEQ.